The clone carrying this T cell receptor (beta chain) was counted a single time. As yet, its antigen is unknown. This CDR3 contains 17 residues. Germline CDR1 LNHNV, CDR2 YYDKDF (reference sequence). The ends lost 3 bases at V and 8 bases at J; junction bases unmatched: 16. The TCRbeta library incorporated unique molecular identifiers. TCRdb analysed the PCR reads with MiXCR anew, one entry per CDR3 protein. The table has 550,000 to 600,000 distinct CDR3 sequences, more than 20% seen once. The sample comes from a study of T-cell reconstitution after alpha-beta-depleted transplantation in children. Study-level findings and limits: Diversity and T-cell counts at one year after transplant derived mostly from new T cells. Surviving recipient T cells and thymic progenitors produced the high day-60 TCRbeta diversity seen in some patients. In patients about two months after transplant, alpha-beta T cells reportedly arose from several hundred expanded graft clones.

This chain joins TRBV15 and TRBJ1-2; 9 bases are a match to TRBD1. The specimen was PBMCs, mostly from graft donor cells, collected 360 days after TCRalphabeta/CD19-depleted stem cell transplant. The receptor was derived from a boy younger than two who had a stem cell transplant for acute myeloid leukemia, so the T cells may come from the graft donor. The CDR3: CATSSRGTGLPLRGYTF. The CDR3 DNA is TGTGCCACCAGCAGCCGCGGGACAGGGCTCCCCCTGAGGGGCTACACCTTC.